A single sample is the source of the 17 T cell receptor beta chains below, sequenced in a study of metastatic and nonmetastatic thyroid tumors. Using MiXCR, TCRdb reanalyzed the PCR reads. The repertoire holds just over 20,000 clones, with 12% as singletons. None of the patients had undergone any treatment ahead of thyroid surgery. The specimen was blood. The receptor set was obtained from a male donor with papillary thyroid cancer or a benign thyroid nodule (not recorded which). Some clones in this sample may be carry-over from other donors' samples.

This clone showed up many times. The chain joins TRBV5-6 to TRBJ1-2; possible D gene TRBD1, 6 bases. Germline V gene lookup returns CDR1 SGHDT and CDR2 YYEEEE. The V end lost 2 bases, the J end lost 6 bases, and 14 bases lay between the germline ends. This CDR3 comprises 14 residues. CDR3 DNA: TGTGCCAGCAGCTTTCGTAATTCAGGGGATGGCTACACCTTC. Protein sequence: CASSFRNSGDGYTF.

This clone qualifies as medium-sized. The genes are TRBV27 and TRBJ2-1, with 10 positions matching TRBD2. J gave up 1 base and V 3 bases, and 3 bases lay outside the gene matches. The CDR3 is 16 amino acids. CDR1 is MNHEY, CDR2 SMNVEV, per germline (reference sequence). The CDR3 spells CASSFLAGGSYNEQFF. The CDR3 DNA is TGTGCCAGCAGTTTTTTAGCGGGAGGATCCTACAATGAGCAGTTCTTC.

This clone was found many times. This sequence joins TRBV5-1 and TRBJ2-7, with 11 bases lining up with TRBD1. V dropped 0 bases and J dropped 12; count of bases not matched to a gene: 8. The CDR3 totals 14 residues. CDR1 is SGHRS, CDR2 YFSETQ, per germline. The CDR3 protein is CASSLGTGGAAAYF. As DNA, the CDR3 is TGCGCCAGCAGCTTGGGGACAGGGGGCGCGGCGGCGTACTTC.

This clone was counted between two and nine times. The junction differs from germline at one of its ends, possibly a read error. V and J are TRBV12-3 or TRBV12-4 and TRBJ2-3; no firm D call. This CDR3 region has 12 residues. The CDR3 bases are TGTGCCAGCAGCACCACCAGAAGTACGCGGTATTTT. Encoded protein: CASSTTRSTRYF.

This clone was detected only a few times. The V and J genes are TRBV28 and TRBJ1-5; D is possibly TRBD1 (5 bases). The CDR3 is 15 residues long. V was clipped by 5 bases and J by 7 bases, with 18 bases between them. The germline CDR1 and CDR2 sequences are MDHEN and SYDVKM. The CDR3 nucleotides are TGTGCCAGCAGTAACCAGGGTTGGGAAGGACAGCCCCAGCATTTT. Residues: CASSNQGWEGQPQHF.

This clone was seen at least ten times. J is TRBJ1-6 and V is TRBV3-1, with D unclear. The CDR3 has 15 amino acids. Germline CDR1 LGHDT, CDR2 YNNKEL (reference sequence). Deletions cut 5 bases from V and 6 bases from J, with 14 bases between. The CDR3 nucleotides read TGTGCCAGCAGCGGTCGATGGGGTACTAATTCACCCCTCCACTTT. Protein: CASSGRWGTNSPLHF.

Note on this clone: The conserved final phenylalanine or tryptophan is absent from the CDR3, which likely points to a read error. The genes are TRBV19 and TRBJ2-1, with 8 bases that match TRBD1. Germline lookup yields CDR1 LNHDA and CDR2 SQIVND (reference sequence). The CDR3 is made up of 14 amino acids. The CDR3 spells CASSKDRGYNEQFL. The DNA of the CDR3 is TGTGCTAGTAGTAAAGACAGGGGTTACAATGAGCAGTTCCTC.

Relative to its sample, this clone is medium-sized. This CDR3 is CASNLAGHTGELFF. The CDR3 DNA sequence: TGTGCCAGCAACCTAGCGGGACACACCGGGGAGCTGTTTTTT. The rearrangement uses TRBV2 and TRBJ2-2; 9 bases match TRBD2. V lost 7 bases, J lost 3 bases, and 3 bases stayed unmatched. This CDR3 region has 14 residues. CDR1 and CDR2 from the germline V gene are SNHLY and FYNNEI.

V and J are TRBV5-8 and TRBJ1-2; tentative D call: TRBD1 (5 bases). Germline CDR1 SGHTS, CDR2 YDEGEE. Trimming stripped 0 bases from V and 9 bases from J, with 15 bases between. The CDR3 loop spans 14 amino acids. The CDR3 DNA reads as TGTGCCAGCAGCTTGGACAGGAGCAGGGTTAGCTACACCTTC. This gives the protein CASSLDRSRVSYTF.

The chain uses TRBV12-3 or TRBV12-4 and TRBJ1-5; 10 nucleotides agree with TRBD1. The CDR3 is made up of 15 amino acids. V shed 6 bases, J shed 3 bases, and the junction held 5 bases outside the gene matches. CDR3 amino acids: CASRSDRGLNQPQHF. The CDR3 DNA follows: TGTGCCAGCAGATCTGACAGGGGGCTCAATCAGCCCCAGCATTTT.

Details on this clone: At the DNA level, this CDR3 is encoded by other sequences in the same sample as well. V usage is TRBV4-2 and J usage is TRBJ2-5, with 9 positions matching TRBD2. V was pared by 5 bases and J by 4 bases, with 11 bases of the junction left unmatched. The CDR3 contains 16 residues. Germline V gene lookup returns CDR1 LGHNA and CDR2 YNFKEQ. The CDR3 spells CASSKGGRAGGETQYF. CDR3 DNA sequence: TGTGCCAGCAGCAAGGGGGGGCGAGCGGGAGGAGAGACCCAGTACTTC.

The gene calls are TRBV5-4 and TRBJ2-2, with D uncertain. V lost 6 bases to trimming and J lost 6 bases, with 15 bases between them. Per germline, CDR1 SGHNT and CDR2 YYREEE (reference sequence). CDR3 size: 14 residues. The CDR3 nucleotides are TGTGCCAGCAACCGATGGCAGGATGCCGGGGAGCTGTTTTTT. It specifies CASNRWQDAGELFF.

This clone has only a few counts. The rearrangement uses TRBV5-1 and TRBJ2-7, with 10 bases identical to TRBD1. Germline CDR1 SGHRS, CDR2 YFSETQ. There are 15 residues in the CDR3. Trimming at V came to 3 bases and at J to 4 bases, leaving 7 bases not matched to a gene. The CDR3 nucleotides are TGCGCCAGCAGCTCCCGAGGGGACAGGGGATACGAGCAGTACTTC. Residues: CASSSRGDRGYEQYF.

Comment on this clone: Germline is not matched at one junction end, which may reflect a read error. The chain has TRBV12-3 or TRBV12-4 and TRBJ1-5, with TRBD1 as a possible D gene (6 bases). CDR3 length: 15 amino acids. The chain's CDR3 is CASSLGGKNNQPQHF. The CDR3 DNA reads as TGTGCCAGCAGTCTAGGGGGAAAGAACAATCAGCCCCAACATTTT.

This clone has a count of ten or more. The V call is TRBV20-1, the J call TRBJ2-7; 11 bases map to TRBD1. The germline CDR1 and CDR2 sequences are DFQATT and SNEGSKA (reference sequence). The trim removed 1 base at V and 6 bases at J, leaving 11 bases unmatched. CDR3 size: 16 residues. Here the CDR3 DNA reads TGCAGTGCTAGAGCCCTGTCGGGACAGGGGGATCGCGAGCAGTACTTC. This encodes CSARALSGQGDREQYF.

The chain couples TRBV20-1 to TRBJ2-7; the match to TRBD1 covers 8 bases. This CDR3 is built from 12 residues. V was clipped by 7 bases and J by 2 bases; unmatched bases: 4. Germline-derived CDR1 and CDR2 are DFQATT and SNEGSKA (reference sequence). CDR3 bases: TGCAGTGGGAGGACAGGGCCCTACGAGCAGTACTTC. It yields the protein CSGRTGPYEQYF.

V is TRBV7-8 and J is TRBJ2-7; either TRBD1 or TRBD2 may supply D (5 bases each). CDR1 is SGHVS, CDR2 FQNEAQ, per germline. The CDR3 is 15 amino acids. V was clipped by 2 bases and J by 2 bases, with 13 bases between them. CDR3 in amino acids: CASSLIGGNPYEQYF. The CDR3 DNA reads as TGTGCCAGCAGCTTAATTGGGGGAAACCCCTACGAGCAGTACTTC.